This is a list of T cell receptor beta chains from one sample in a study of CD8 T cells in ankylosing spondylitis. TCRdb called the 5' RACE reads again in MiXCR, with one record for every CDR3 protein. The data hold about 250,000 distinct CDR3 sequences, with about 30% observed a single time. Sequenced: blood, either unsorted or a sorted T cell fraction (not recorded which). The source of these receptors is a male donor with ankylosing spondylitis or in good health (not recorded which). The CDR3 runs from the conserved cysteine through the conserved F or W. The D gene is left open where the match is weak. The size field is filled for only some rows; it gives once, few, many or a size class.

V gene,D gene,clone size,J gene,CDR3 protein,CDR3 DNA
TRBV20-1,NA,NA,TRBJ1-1,CSASPETEYSEAFF,TGCAGTGCTAGCCCCGAGACGGAGTATAGTGAAGCTTTCTTT
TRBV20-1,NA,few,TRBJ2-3,CSARDLGSTDTQYF,TGCAGTGCTAGAGATCTCGGGAGCACAGATACGCAGTATTTT
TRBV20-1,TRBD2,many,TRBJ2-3,CSAGTSGGPSTDTQYF,TGCAGTGCTGGGACTAGCGGGGGTCCTAGCACAGATACGCAGTATTTT
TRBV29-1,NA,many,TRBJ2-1,CSVEENGIAYNEQFF,TGCAGCGTTGAAGAAAACGGGATTGCCTACAATGAGCAGTTCTTC
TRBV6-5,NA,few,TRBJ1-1,CASSYSPETEAFF,TGTGCCAGCAGTTACTCCCCAGAGACTGAAGCTTTCTTT
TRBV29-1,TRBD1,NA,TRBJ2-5,CSAGTGGETQYF,TGCAGCGCCGGGACAGGGGGAGAGACCCAGTACTTC
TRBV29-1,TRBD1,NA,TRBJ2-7,CSVGQDYEQYF,TGCAGCGTCGGACAGGACTACGAGCAGTACTTC
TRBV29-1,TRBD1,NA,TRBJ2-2,CSVGDREATGELFF,TGCAGCGTTGGGGACAGGGAGGCTACCGGGGAGCTGTTTTTT
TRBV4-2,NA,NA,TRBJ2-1,CASSAGYYNEQFF,TGTGCCAGCAGTGCGGGGTACTACAATGAGCAGTTCTTC
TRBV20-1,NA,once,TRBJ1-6,CSALWADHYNSPLHF,TGCAGTGCTCTTTGGGCTGATCATTATAATTCACCCCTCCACTTT
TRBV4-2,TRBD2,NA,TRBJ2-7,CASSQDFRTSEAYEQYF,TGTGCCAGCAGCCAAGACTTCCGGACTAGCGAGGCCTACGAGCAGTACTTC
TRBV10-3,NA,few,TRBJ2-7,CAISESGPLPSYEQYF,TGTGCCATCAGTGAGTCGGGACCGCTCCCTTCCTACGAGCAGTACTTC
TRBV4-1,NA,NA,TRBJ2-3,CASSPPTRTDTQYF,TGCGCCAGCAGCCCCCCGACTCGCACAGATACGCAGTATTTT
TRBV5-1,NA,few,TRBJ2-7,CASSLRALGYEQYF,TGCGCCAGCAGCTTGCGGGCCCTTGGGTACGAGCAGTACTTC
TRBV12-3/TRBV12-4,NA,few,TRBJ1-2,CASSLSLGADSYTF,TGTGCCAGCAGTTTGTCCCTCGGGGCAGATAGCTACACCTTC
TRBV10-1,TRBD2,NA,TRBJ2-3,CASSEASGGAFTQYF,TGCGCCAGCAGTGAAGCCAGCGGGGGGGCATTTACGCAGTATTTT
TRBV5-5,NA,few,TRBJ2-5,CASSSVDQETQYF,TGTGCCAGCTCCTCCGTGGACCAAGAGACCCAGTACTTC
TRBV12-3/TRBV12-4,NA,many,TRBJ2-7,CASRWTGSYEQYF,TGTGCCAGCAGGTGGACTGGATCCTACGAGCAGTACTTC
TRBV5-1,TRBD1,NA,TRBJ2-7,CASSWGTGADYEQYF,TGCGCCAGCAGCTGGGGGACAGGGGCGGACTACGAGCAGTACTTC
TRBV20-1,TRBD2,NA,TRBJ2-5,CSARSGGAQETQYF,TGCAGTGCTAGGAGCGGGGGGGCCCAAGAGACCCAGTACTTC
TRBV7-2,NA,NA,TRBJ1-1,CASKQWEGVNTEAFF,TGTGCCAGCAAACAATGGGAGGGAGTGAACACTGAAGCTTTCTTT
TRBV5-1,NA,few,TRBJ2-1,CASSPTGIPGDEQFF,TGCGCCAGCAGCCCAACCGGGATTCCGGGCGATGAGCAGTTCTTC
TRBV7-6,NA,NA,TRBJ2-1,CASSGRGVGVQFF,TGTGCCAGCAGCGGCAGAGGAGTAGGTGTGCAGTTCTTC
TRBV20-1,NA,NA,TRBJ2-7,CSAPGQLYEQYF,TGCAGTGCTCCTGGACAGCTGTACGAGCAGTACTTC
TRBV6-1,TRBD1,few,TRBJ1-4,CASRRTGLNEKLFF,TGTGCCAGCAGACGGACAGGGCTTAATGAAAAACTGTTTTTT
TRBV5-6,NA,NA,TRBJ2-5,CASSSGAGTETQYF,TGTGCCAGCAGCTCAGGGGCCGGGACAGAGACCCAGTACTTC
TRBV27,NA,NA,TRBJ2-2,CASSPRQTGELFF,TGTGCCAGCAGTCCCCGACAGACCGGGGAGCTGTTTTTT
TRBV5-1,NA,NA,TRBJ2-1,CASSLAPQQYNEQFF,TGCGCCAGCAGCTTGGCCCCACAGCAATACAATGAGCAGTTCTTC
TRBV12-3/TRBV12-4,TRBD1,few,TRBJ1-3,CASSPGQGGGNTIYF,TGTGCCAGCAGTCCGGGACAGGGCGGAGGAAACACCATATATTTT
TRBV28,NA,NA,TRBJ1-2,CASSLLGATDGYTF,TGTGCCAGCAGTTTACTGGGGGCGACTGACGGCTACACCTTC
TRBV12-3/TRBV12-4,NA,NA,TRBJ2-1,CASSPRGGHEQFF,TGTGCCAGCAGCCCCCGGGGAGGCCATGAGCAGTTCTTC
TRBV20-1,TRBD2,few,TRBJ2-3,CSARDPGLAGGTQYF,TGCAGTGCTAGAGATCCTGGTCTAGCGGGGGGGACGCAGTATTTT
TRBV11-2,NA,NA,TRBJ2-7,CASSYMVRLGEQYF,TGTGCCAGCAGCTATATGGTCAGGCTGGGCGAGCAGTACTTC
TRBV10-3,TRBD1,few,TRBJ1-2,CAITGTGGNGYTF,TGTGCCATCACCGGGACAGGGGGCAATGGCTACACCTTC
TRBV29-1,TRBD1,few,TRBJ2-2,CSVSGTGATGELFF,TGCAGCGTATCCGGGACAGGGGCCACCGGGGAGCTGTTTTTT
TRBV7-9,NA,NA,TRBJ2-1,CASSLGSGHSYNEQFF,TGTGCCAGCAGCTTAGGATCGGGACACTCCTACAATGAGCAGTTCTTC
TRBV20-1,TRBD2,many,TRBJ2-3,CSAWTSGGTDTQYF,TGCAGTGCGTGGACTAGCGGGGGCACAGATACGCAGTATTTT
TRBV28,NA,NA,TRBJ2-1,CASSRDLGSNNEQFF,TGTGCCAGCAGCAGAGACCTAGGGTCGAACAATGAGCAGTTCTTC
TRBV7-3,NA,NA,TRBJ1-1,CASSLSLGTEAFF,TGTGCCAGCAGCTTATCCCTGGGCACTGAAGCTTTCTTT
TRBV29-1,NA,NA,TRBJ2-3,CSGIAEAGTDTQYF,TGCAGCGGTATAGCAGAGGCTGGCACAGATACGCAGTATTTT
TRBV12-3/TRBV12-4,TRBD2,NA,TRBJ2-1,CASSMLAGGPEQFF,TGTGCCAGCAGCATGCTAGCGGGGGGGCCTGAGCAGTTCTTC
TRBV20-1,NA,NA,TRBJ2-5,CSAKIQETQYF,TGCAGTGCTAAAATCCAAGAGACCCAGTACTTC
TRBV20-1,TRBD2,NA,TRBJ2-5,CSARGSGSGGAETQYF,TGCAGTGCTAGGGGGTCCGGAAGCGGGGGGGCTGAGACCCAGTACTTC
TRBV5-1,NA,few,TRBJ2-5,CASSLGIEETQYF,TGCGCCAGCAGCTTGGGGATTGAAGAGACCCAGTACTTC
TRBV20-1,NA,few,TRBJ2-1,CSAIPPAGLAYNEQFF,TGCAGTGCCATCCCCCCCGCAGGGCTCGCCTACAATGAGCAGTTCTTC
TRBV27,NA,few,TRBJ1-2,CASSFASSHGYTF,TGTGCCAGCAGTTTTGCAAGCTCCCATGGCTACACCTTC
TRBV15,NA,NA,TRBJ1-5,CATSRVVEGQPQHF,TGTGCCACCAGCAGAGTCGTCGAGGGTCAGCCCCAGCATTTT